These T cell receptor beta chains were read from a single sample in a study of OX40 agonist ivuxolimab in advanced cancers. Produced via immunoSEQ multiplex PCR; TCRdb's table is partial and in-frame only. The sample lists roughly 70,000 clones; around 85% were seen once. This sample comprised CD4+ or CD8+ T cells sorted from blood, obtained in a trial of the OX40 agonist ivuxolimab. The receptors here all came from an adult with an advanced solid tumor such as melanoma, head and neck, liver or kidney cancer. The CDR3 runs from the conserved cysteine through the conserved F or W. D genes are given only for firm matches. Rows give clone size only sometimes, using once, few, many, or a class for an expanded clone.

clone size | J gene | V gene | D gene | CDR3 protein | CDR3 DNA
- | TRBJ2-1 | TRBV19 | TRBD2 | CASSAGGSYNEQFF | TGTGCCAGCTCAGCGGGAGGTTCCTACAATGAGCAGTTCTTC
- | TRBJ2-3 | TRBV7-3 | - | CASSRWGPSAPSTDTQYF | TGTGCCAGCAGCCGTTGGGGGCCCTCAGCCCCTAGCACAGATACGCAGTATTTT
- | TRBJ1-1 | TRBV28 | - | CASTFLTNTEAFF | TGTGCCAGCACTTTTCTCACGAACACTGAAGCTTTCTTT
- | TRBJ1-2 | TRBV7-2 | - | CASSSTGTIYGYTF | TGTGCCAGCAGCTCAACAGGGACCATCTATGGCTACACCTTC
- | TRBJ2-7 | TRBV6-5 | - | CASSYLRGASYEQYF | TGTGCCAGCAGTTACCTCCGAGGAGCTTCCTACGAGCAGTACTTC
- | TRBJ1-2 | TRBV19 | - | CASSMGRLNTF | TGTGCCAGTAGTATGGGCAGATTGAACACCTTC
- | TRBJ1-5 | TRBV28 | - | CASRRRADQPQHF | TGTGCCAGCAGGCGACGGGCTGATCAGCCCCAGCATTTT
- | TRBJ2-7 | TRBV19 | TRBD1 | CASSSIGTVDEQYF | TGTGCCAGTAGTAGTATCGGGACAGTCGACGAGCAGTACTTC
- | TRBJ1-6 | TRBV19 | TRBD1 | CASSSTGDYNSPLHF | TGTGCCAGTAGTTCGACAGGGGACTATAATTCACCCCTCCACTTT
- | TRBJ2-7 | TRBV28 | TRBD1 | CASRTGTVSSYEQYF | TGTGCCAGCAGGACCGGGACAGTTTCCTCCTACGAGCAGTACTTC
- | TRBJ2-7 | TRBV18 | - | CASSPQGAHEQYF | TGTGCCAGCTCACCACAGGGAGCCCACGAGCAGTACTTC
- | TRBJ2-1 | TRBV7-9 | - | CASSLPQGAARYNEQFF | TGTGCCAGCAGCTTACCCCAAGGGGCGGCCCGCTACAATGAGCAGTTCTTC
- | TRBJ2-2 | TRBV28 | - | CATRLGTGELFF | TGTGCCACACGCCTGGGCACCGGGGAGCTGTTTTTT
once | TRBJ2-5 | TRBV18 | TRBD1 | CASSLMDRGETQYF | TGTGCCAGCTCACTAATGGACAGGGGAGAGACCCAGTACTTC
- | TRBJ2-7 | TRBV27 | - | CASSSPRRAKTGYEQYF | TGTGCCAGCAGTTCCCCCCGACGGGCAAAAACGGGTTACGAGCAGTACTTC
few | TRBJ2-7 | TRBV18 | - | CASSLFSSYEQYF | TGTGCCAGCTCACTCTTTAGCTCCTACGAGCAGTACTTC
- | TRBJ2-2 | TRBV9 | - | CASSVVLGLGELFF | TGTGCCAGCAGCGTAGTCTTAGGGCTTGGGGAGCTGTTTTTT
- | TRBJ2-7 | TRBV19 | - | CASSLIGTNEGYEQYF | TGTGCCAGTAGCCTTATCGGGACAAATGAGGGCTACGAGCAGTACTTC
- | TRBJ1-3 | TRBV6-1 | - | CASNLRNRVDTIYF | TGTGCCAGCAACCTCCGGAACAGGGTAGACACCATATATTTT
- | TRBJ1-5 | TRBV10-2 | - | CASSEVSDSNQPQHF | TGCGCCAGCAGTGAGGTTTCCGATAGCAATCAGCCCCAGCATTTT
once | TRBJ2-1 | TRBV5-4 | TRBD2 | CASSSPPRPGGYNEQFF | TGTGCCAGCAGCTCCCCACCCCGGCCGGGAGGGTACAATGAGCAGTTCTTC
- | TRBJ1-4 | TRBV5-6 | TRBD1 | CASSSGGQGKKLFF | TGTGCCAGCAGTTCGGGAGGACAGGGGAAAAAACTGTTTTTT
- | TRBJ1-6 | TRBV9 | TRBD1 | CASSVELQGNSPLHF | TGTGCCAGCAGCGTAGAGCTACAGGGGAATTCACCCCTCCACTTT
- | TRBJ1-4 | TRBV11-3 | TRBD1 | CASRMGQSNEKLFF | TGTGCCAGCAGAATGGGACAGTCTAATGAAAAACTGTTTTTT
- | TRBJ2-2 | TRBV12-5 | - | CASGLGDFTGELFF | TGTGCTAGTGGTTTGGGGGACTTTACCGGGGAGCTGTTTTTT
- | TRBJ2-3 | TRBV5-1 | - | CASSRMGAREDTQYF | TGCGCCAGCAGTAGGATGGGGGCCCGAGAAGATACGCAGTATTTT
once | TRBJ1-2 | TRBV6-5 | TRBD1 | CASSLRQGDWDGYTF | TGTGCCAGCAGCCTTAGACAGGGGGATTGGGATGGCTACACCTTC
- | TRBJ1-5 | TRBV2 | TRBD1 | CASRPSTGGRNQPQHF | TGTGCCAGCAGACCCTCGACAGGGGGGCGGAATCAGCCCCAGCATTTT
- | TRBJ2-3 | TRBV9 | TRBD2 | CASSPHSGGHTDTQYF | TGTGCCAGCAGCCCCCATAGCGGGGGTCACACAGATACGCAGTATTTT
- | TRBJ1-5 | TRBV5-6 | - | CASSFRGGQPQHF | TGTGCCAGCAGCTTCCGGGGAGGACAGCCCCAGCATTTT
- | TRBJ1-1 | TRBV15 | TRBD1 | CATSRAGGAWTEAFF | TGTGCCACCAGCAGAGCAGGGGGCGCGTGGACTGAAGCTTTCTTT
- | TRBJ1-3 | TRBV28 | TRBD1 | CASFIRGSGNTIYF | TGTGCCAGCTTTATCAGGGGGTCTGGAAACACCATATATTTT
- | TRBJ2-7 | TRBV4-1 | - | CASSQETRVSSYEQYF | TGCGCCAGCAGCCAAGAAACGAGGGTGAGCTCCTACGAGCAGTACTTC
once | TRBJ1-2 | TRBV6-5 | - | CASSRQSNYGYTF | TGTGCCAGCAGCCGACAGTCCAACTATGGCTACACCTTC
- | TRBJ1-5 | TRBV19 | - | CASSMSWRAGDQHF | TGTGCCAGTAGTATGTCCTGGCGAGCAGGGGACCAGCATTTT
- | TRBJ2-3 | TRBV11-2 | - | CASSLDPGRGTDTQYF | TGTGCCAGCAGCTTAGATCCGGGCAGGGGCACAGATACGCAGTATTTT
- | TRBJ1-2 | TRBV2 | TRBD1 | CASSRQGDYGYTF | TGTGCCAGCAGTCGGCAGGGGGATTATGGCTACACCTTC
- | TRBJ2-1 | TRBV6-1 | TRBD2 | CASSEWVAGYEFF | TGTGCCAGCAGTGAATGGGTAGCGGGTTATGAGTTCTTC
once | TRBJ1-5 | TRBV9 | - | CASSATGGDWRQPQHF | TGTGCCAGCAGCGCAACCGGGGGGGACTGGCGCCAGCCCCAGCATTTT
- | TRBJ1-1 | TRBV10-3 | - | CAIRRGAGNTEAFF | TGTGCCATCAGGCGGGGGGCAGGGAACACTGAAGCTTTCTTT
- | TRBJ1-5 | TRBV19 | - | CASSMESGGSSNQPQHF | TGTGCCAGTAGTATGGAATCGGGGGGAAGTAGCAATCAGCCCCAGCATTTT
- | TRBJ2-2 | TRBV5-1 | TRBD2 | CASSNSGTPTGELFF | TGCGCCAGCAGTAATAGCGGGACCCCCACCGGGGAGCTGTTTTTT
- | TRBJ1-6 | TRBV30 | - | CAWRVSPSSYNSPLHF | TGTGCCTGGAGGGTCAGTCCAAGCTCCTATAATTCACCCCTCCACTTT
- | TRBJ2-1 | TRBV5-1 | TRBD1 | CASSATGERNNEQFF | TGCGCCAGCAGCGCAACAGGGGAAAGAAACAATGAGCAGTTCTTC
- | TRBJ1-4 | TRBV11-2 | - | CASSLRGGEKLFF | TGTGCCAGCAGCTTGCGGGGGGGTGAAAAACTGTTTTTT
- | TRBJ2-6 | TRBV23-1 | - | CASKAHGHSGANVLTF | TGCGCCAGCAAGGCCCACGGCCACTCTGGGGCCAACGTCCTGACTTTC
- | TRBJ1-4 | TRBV18 | - | CASTRAQNEKLFF | TGTGCCAGCACCCGGGCACAAAATGAAAAACTGTTTTTT
- | TRBJ2-6 | TRBV28 | TRBD2 | CASRRGGSPSGANVLTF | TGTGCCAGCAGGCGGGGGGGGAGCCCCTCTGGGGCCAACGTCCTGACTTTC
once | TRBJ2-3 | TRBV7-9 | TRBD1 | CASSRDRGLPRTDTQYF | TGTGCCAGCAGCCGGGACAGGGGGCTCCCAAGGACAGATACGCAGTATTTT
- | TRBJ1-5 | TRBV28 | - | CASSDTGGNQPQHF | TGTGCCAGCAGTGATACAGGTGGGAATCAGCCCCAGCATTTT
- | TRBJ2-2 | TRBV5-1 | - | CASRIGGTGELFF | TGCGCCAGCAGGATAGGTGGGACCGGGGAGCTGTTTTTT
few | TRBJ2-5 | TRBV30 | TRBD2 | CAWSPGLQETQYF | TGTGCCTGGAGCCCGGGACTACAAGAGACCCAGTACTTC
- | TRBJ1-4 | TRBV28 | - | CASSSQTPGGEKLFF | TGTGCCAGCAGTTCACAGACCCCGGGCGGAGAAAAACTGTTTTTT
- | TRBJ2-3 | TRBV27 | TRBD2 | CASSPWGLAGVITQYF | TGTGCCAGCAGTCCCTGGGGACTAGCGGGAGTAATAACGCAGTATTTT
- | TRBJ1-1 | TRBV9 | - | CANSAGIYGTEAFF | TGTGCCAACAGCGCAGGGATATACGGCACTGAAGCTTTCTTT
- | TRBJ1-1 | TRBV4-1 | TRBD1 | CASSHPGGQQSAEAFF | TGCGCCAGCAGCCACCCAGGGGGACAGCAGAGCGCTGAAGCTTTCTTT
- | TRBJ2-7 | TRBV2 | - | CASRRTVLGYEQYF | TGTGCCAGCAGGCGGACAGTTCTGGGGTACGAGCAGTACTTC
- | TRBJ1-5 | TRBV9 | - | CASSYSPGPNQPQHF | TGTGCCAGCAGTTATAGCCCGGGACCCAATCAGCCCCAGCATTTT
- | TRBJ2-1 | TRBV9 | TRBD1 | CASSVGQGAGYNEQFF | TGTGCCAGCAGCGTAGGGCAGGGGGCAGGCTACAATGAGCAGTTCTTC